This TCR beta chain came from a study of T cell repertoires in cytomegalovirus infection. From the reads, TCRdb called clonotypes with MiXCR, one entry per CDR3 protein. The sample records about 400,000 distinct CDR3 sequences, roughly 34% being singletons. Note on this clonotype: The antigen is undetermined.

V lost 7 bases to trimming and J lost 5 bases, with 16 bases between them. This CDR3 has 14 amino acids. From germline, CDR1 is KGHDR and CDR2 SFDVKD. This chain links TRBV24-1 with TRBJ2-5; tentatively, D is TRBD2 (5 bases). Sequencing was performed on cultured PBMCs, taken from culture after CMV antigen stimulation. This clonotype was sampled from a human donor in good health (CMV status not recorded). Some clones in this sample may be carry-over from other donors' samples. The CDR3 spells CATSPPTGMETQYF. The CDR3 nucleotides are TGTGCCACCAGCCCACCCACGGGGATGGAGACCCAGTACTTC.